The rows below give T cell receptor beta chains drawn from one sample of a study of graft-versus-host responses after intestinal transplantation. These receptors' antigens are unknown. Clones were read by immunoSEQ multiplex PCR, and TCRdb kept only the in-frame ones, dropping some. The data contain about 91,000 clones, under 95% of them singletons. The specimen was unstimulated CD4+ T cells sorted from spleen or lymph node cells, collected before transplant. The receptors were gathered from a human donor who was the organ donor for an intestinal transplant. The CDR3 runs from the conserved cysteine through the conserved F or W. Each record gives: D gene, clone size, V gene, J gene, CDR3 DNA, CDR3 protein. D genes are given only for firm matches. Clone size is given for some rows only: seen once, a few or many times, or a class if the clone is expanded.

-,-,TRBV6-7,TRBJ2-3,TGTGCCAGCAGTTACTCGAGGGTGGGACTTCAGACAGATACGCAGTATTTT,CASSYSRVGLQTDTQYF
-,-,TRBV18,TRBJ2-5,TGTGCCAGCTCACCCCTCAAGAGCGAAGAGACCCAGTACTTC,CASSPLKSEETQYF
-,-,TRBV19,TRBJ2-3,TGTGCCAGTAGTATAAACAATGCAGATACGCAGTATTTT,CASSINNADTQYF
-,-,TRBV27,TRBJ2-2,TGTGCCAGCACAGGGAACACCGGGGAGCTGTTTTTT,CASTGNTGELFF
TRBD1,-,TRBV7-9,TRBJ1-2,TGTGCCAGCAGCTTAGTAGGGGGCGATGGCTACACCTTC,CASSLVGGDGYTF
TRBD1,-,TRBV2,TRBJ1-2,TGTGCCAGCAGTCCGGACAGGGATGGCTACACCTTC,CASSPDRDGYTF
-,-,TRBV7-7,TRBJ2-1,TGTGCTAGCAGCTCGCTACCCCCAAACAATGAGCAGTTCTTC,CASSSLPPNNEQFF
-,-,TRBV28,TRBJ1-3,TGTGCCAGCAGTTTAGGGACTCGGAGACTCTCTGGAAACACCATATATTTT,CASSLGTRRLSGNTIYF
-,-,TRBV15,TRBJ1-2,TGTGCCACCAGCGCCGGGACAAGGAGCGGCTACACCTTC,CATSAGTRSGYTF
TRBD1,-,TRBV5-6,TRBJ1-4,TGTGCCAGCAGCGGGGACAGAAGTGAAAAACTGTTTTTT,CASSGDRSEKLFF
-,-,TRBV2,TRBJ2-7,TGTGCCAGCAGTGTTTACCCCCTATCATACGAGCAGTACTTC,CASSVYPLSYEQYF
-,-,TRBV19,TRBJ1-1,TGTGCCAGTAGTATTGCACCGGGACAACCGAACACTGAAGCTTTCTTT,CASSIAPGQPNTEAFF
TRBD2,-,TRBV5-1,TRBJ2-7,TGCGCCAGCAGCTTACCTAGCGGTAATTACTACGAGCAGTACTTC,CASSLPSGNYYEQYF
TRBD2,-,TRBV29-1,TRBJ2-3,TGCAGCGTAGGACTAGCGGGAAGACCTACAGATACGCAGTATTTT,CSVGLAGRPTDTQYF
TRBD1,-,TRBV10-1,TRBJ2-7,TGCGCCAGCAGTGAGTCTACGACAGGGGGCCTTCGTGAGCAGTACTTC,CASSESTTGGLREQYF
-,-,TRBV6-1,TRBJ2-1,TGTGCCAGCAGTCCCGGCGGGCTGCCCATTAACGAGCAGTTCTTC,CASSPGGLPINEQFF
-,-,TRBV25-1,TRBJ2-5,TGTGCCAGCAAAGCCCCTAGCTCAGAGACCCAGTACTTC,CASKAPSSETQYF
TRBD2,few,TRBV6-5,TRBJ2-7,TGTGCCAGCAGTTACTCTGCGGGAGGGAAAACCTACGAGCAGTACTTC,CASSYSAGGKTYEQYF
-,-,TRBV7-9,TRBJ2-1,TGTGCCAGCAGCCCGACCGGGAGAGGTGAGCAGTTCTTC,CASSPTGRGEQFF
-,-,TRBV30,TRBJ1-5,TGTGCCTGGAGTGTACTGGAGAATCAGCCCCAGCATTTT,CAWSVLENQPQHF
TRBD2,-,TRBV18,TRBJ2-7,TGTGCCAGCTCACAGGGACTAGCGGGGACCTACGAGCAGTACTTC,CASSQGLAGTYEQYF